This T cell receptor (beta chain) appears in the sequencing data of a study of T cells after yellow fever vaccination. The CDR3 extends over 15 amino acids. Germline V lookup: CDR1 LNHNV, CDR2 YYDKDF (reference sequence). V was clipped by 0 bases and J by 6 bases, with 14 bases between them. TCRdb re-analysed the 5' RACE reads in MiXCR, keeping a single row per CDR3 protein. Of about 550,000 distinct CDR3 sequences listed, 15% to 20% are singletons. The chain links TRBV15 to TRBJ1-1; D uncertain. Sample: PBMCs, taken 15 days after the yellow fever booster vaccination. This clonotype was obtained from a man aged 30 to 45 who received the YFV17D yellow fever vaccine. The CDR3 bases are TGTGCCACCAGCAGAGAGTCGAAATACGGAGCTGAAGCTTTCTTT. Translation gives CATSRESKYGAEAFF.